The rows below give T cell receptor beta chains drawn from one sample of a study of blood T cell repertoires in COVID-19. This table comes from immunoSEQ multiplex PCR, and its TCRdb copy is limited to in-frame clones, with some not included. The sample records around 170,000 clones, 86% being singletons. Sequencing was done on a sample of PBMCs or T cells enriched from blood (not recorded which). These receptors originate from a woman aged 25-40 years who had recovered from COVID-19. The CDR3 runs from the conserved cysteine through the conserved F or W. Each record gives: D gene, V gene, J gene, clone size, CDR3 protein, CDR3 DNA. D genes are given only for firm matches. The listing skips clone size in some rows; elsewhere it reads once, few, many or a size class.

D: TRBD2; V: TRBV28; J: TRBJ2-3; size: NA; CDR3: CASSLTTALLAGSTDTQYF; DNA: TGTGCCAGCAGTTTAACTACAGCCCTACTAGCGGGGAGCACAGATACGCAGTATTTT
D: NA; V: TRBV5-1; J: TRBJ1-1; size: NA; CDR3: CASSLSGQTNTEAFF; DNA: TGCGCCAGCAGCTTGTCCGGACAGACGAACACTGAAGCTTTCTTT
D: NA; V: TRBV10-3; J: TRBJ1-1; size: few; CDR3: CATHEAGGNTEAFF; DNA: TGTGCCACCCACGAGGCTGGCGGGAACACTGAAGCTTTCTTT
D: NA; V: TRBV3-1/TRBV3-2; J: TRBJ2-2; size: once; CDR3: CASSQSGGSDTGELFF; DNA: TGTGCCAGCAGCCAATCAGGGGGGTCAGACACCGGGGAGCTGTTTTTT
D: NA; V: TRBV2; J: TRBJ1-2; size: NA; CDR3: CASSVPVNYGYTF; DNA: TGTGCCAGCAGTGTACCGGTAAACTATGGCTACACCTTC
D: NA; V: TRBV6-5; J: TRBJ2-6; size: NA; CDR3: CASSTSSGANVLTF; DNA: TGTGCCAGCAGTACAAGCTCTGGGGCCAACGTCCTGACTTTC
D: TRBD2; V: TRBV5-4; J: TRBJ2-5; size: NA; CDR3: CASSLGPWGLAGRPGETQYF; DNA: TGTGCCAGCAGCTTGGGTCCCTGGGGACTAGCGGGACGCCCGGGAGAGACCCAGTACTTC
D: NA; V: TRBV27; J: TRBJ1-3; size: NA; CDR3: CASSSTGGATIYF; DNA: TGTGCCAGCAGTTCGACAGGCGGCGCCACCATATATTTT
D: NA; V: TRBV6-5; J: TRBJ2-5; size: NA; CDR3: CASRNPETIQETQYF; DNA: TGTGCCAGCAGGAACCCCGAGACTATACAAGAGACCCAGTACTTC
D: NA; V: TRBV3-1/TRBV3-2; J: TRBJ2-1; size: NA; CDR3: CASSQAGGGNEQFF; DNA: TGTGCCAGCAGCCAAGCAGGGGGAGGTAATGAGCAGTTCTTC
D: NA; V: TRBV30; J: TRBJ1-4; size: NA; CDR3: CASLFGGEKLFF; DNA: TGTGCCTCCTTGTTCGGAGGTGAAAAACTGTTTTTT
D: TRBD2; V: TRBV20-1; J: TRBJ2-2; size: few; CDR3: CSASGIGTSGRAPGELFF; DNA: TGCAGTGCTAGTGGAATTGGGACTAGCGGGAGGGCCCCCGGGGAGCTGTTTTTT
D: TRBD2; V: TRBV6-5; J: TRBJ2-3; size: NA; CDR3: CASSYSGESTDTQYF; DNA: TGTGCCAGCAGTTACAGCGGGGAAAGCACAGATACGCAGTATTTT
D: NA; V: TRBV2; J: TRBJ2-2; size: NA; CDR3: CASRTVTTGELFF; DNA: TGTGCCAGCAGGACAGTGACGACCGGGGAGCTGTTTTTT
D: TRBD1; V: TRBV30; J: TRBJ1-5; size: NA; CDR3: CAWTRGPNQPQHF; DNA: TGTGCCTGGACCAGGGGGCCTAATCAGCCCCAGCATTTT
D: NA; V: TRBV6-6; J: TRBJ1-3; size: NA; CDR3: CASSLGGTIYF; DNA: TGTGCCAGCAGTTTAGGAGGCACCATATATTTT